A selection of T cell receptor beta chains follows, all from one sample in a study of memory CD4+ T cells and cytomegalovirus serostatus. Assay used: immunoSEQ multiplex PCR; TCRdb lists only in-frame clones, some missing. The table lists tens of thousands of clones, 70% to 80% of them singletons. The sample consisted of memory CD4+ T cells from blood. The receptors derive from an adult in good health and CMV-seronegative. The CDR3 runs from the conserved cysteine through the conserved F or W. A D gene is named only where the DNA matches it firmly. Size values are once, few and many counts, or a class for expanded clones, and some rows have none.

j_call clone_size v_call d_call cdr3_nt cdr3_aa
TRBJ2-7 . TRBV5-4 TRBD1 TGTGCCAGCAGCATGGACAGGGGGTTATACGAGCAGTACTTC CASSMDRGLYEQYF
TRBJ2-7 . TRBV5-4 TRBD2 TGTGCCAGCAGCTTGGGCGGGAGCTCCTACGAGCAGTACTTC CASSLGGSSYEQYF
TRBJ1-2 . TRBV6-5 . TGTGCCAGCAGTTACTCTCCCAGGGAGGATGGCTACACCTTC CASSYSPREDGYTF
TRBJ1-3 . TRBV29-1 . TGCAGCGTTGAAATGTCCGGAAACACCATATATTTT CSVEMSGNTIYF
TRBJ2-3 . TRBV5-1 . TGCGCCAGCAGCCCCACCCGACCAGATACGCAGTATTTT CASSPTRPDTQYF
TRBJ2-1 . TRBV7-3 . TGTGCCAGCAGCTTACAGCGGAGCAATGAGCAGTTCTTC CASSLQRSNEQFF
TRBJ2-5 . TRBV28 TRBD2 TGTGCCAGCAGTAGGGCTAGCGGGAGCCGGTACCAAGAGACCCAGTACTTC CASSRASGSRYQETQYF
TRBJ1-1 . TRBV5-4 . TGTGCCAGCAGCTTGGACGGCGTCCGTACTTTCTTT CASSLDGVRTFF
TRBJ2-1 . TRBV13 . TGTGCCAGCAGGAATCAGGGTATCGACAATGAGCAGTTCTTC CASRNQGIDNEQFF
TRBJ1-1 . TRBV18 . TGTGCCAGCTCACAGGGTGGCTCGACTGAAGCTTTCTTT CASSQGGSTEAFF
TRBJ2-3 . TRBV18 . TGTGCCAGCTCACCACCCCGGGGCTCGGGCGGAGATACGCAGTATTTT CASSPPRGSGGDTQYF
TRBJ2-2 . TRBV2 . TGTGCCAGCAGTCAGACAGAGAACACCGGGGAGCTGTTTTTT CASSQTENTGELFF
TRBJ1-1 . TRBV6-5 TRBD1 TGTGCCAGCAGTTACGGGGGACAGTTGAACACTGAAGCTTTCTTT CASSYGGQLNTEAFF
TRBJ1-5 . TRBV15 TRBD1 TGTGCCACCAGCAGAGCAGGGACAGGGGTTGGAAATCAGCCCCAGCATTTT CATSRAGTGVGNQPQHF
TRBJ2-5 . TRBV18 TRBD1 TGTGCCAGCTCACCAGCCGGGACAGGATGGGGAGAGACCCAGTACTTC CASSPAGTGWGETQYF
TRBJ1-4 . TRBV27 TRBD1 TGTGCCAGCAGTTTATCGCCACAGGGGGCGATTGGTGAAAAACTGTTTTTT CASSLSPQGAIGEKLFF
TRBJ1-2 few TRBV6-6 . TGTGCCAGCAGCGGGACTGTGAACTATGGCTACACCTTC CASSGTVNYGYTF
TRBJ1-1 . TRBV6-5 . TGTGCCAGCAGTTGGGGACTGGGGAACACTGAAGCTTTCTTT CASSWGLGNTEAFF
TRBJ1-1 . TRBV5-1 TRBD1 TGCGCCAGCAGACATAGCGAACTCCGGGACAGGGGGCGGTTGAACACTGAAGCTTTCTTT CASRHSELRDRGRLNTEAFF
TRBJ2-1 . TRBV5-1 TRBD2 TGCGCCAGCAGCTTAGGCGGGAGTTCCTACAATGAGCAGTTCTTC CASSLGGSSYNEQFF
TRBJ1-1 . TRBV7-2 TRBD1 TGTGCCAGCAGCTTATCAGGGGGTATTACGAACACTGAAGCTTTCTTT CASSLSGGITNTEAFF
TRBJ2-5 . TRBV5-1 TRBD1 TGCGCCAGCAGCTTGGGGATCCGGACAGGCCAAGAGACCCAGTACTTC CASSLGIRTGQETQYF
TRBJ2-3 . TRBV7-9 . TGTGCCAGCAGCTTAGCGCTTATGACAGATACGCAGTATTTT CASSLALMTDTQYF
TRBJ1-5 few TRBV7-9 TRBD1 TGTGCCAGCAGCGAAGACAGGGGCAATCAGCCCCAGCATTTT CASSEDRGNQPQHF
TRBJ1-3 . TRBV30 . TGTGCCTGGAGTGTGGACAGCTCCGGAAACACCATATATTTT CAWSVDSSGNTIYF
TRBJ1-1 . TRBV30 . TGTGCCTGGAGGAGTGACGGGAACACTGAAGCTTTCTTT CAWRSDGNTEAFF
TRBJ1-3 . TRBV19 . TGTGCCAGTAGTATTATTGGAAACACCATATATTTT CASSIIGNTIYF
TRBJ2-2 . TRBV5-6 TRBD2 TGTGCCAGCAGCCAGGGACTAGCGGGGGCCAGCACCGGGGAGCTGTTTTTT CASSQGLAGASTGELFF
TRBJ1-4 . TRBV28 . TGTGCCAGCAGTTTTTCCGTCTCCGATGAAAAACTGTTTTTT CASSFSVSDEKLFF
TRBJ1-1 . TRBV28 TRBD1 TGTGCCAGCAGTACCGGGACAGGGGTGCCTGAAGCTTTCTTT CASSTGTGVPEAFF
TRBJ2-2 . TRBV6-1 . TGTGCCAGCAGTGCGGGATCGACCGGGGAGCTGTTTTTT CASSAGSTGELFF
TRBJ2-1 . TRBV7-9 TRBD1 TGTGCCAGCAGCCGCCGGGACAGGGGAAGCAATGAGCAGTTCTTC CASSRRDRGSNEQFF
TRBJ2-2 . TRBV7-9 TRBD2 TGTGCCAGCAGCCCCGGACTAGCGGGAGCCGGGGAGCTGTTTTTT CASSPGLAGAGELFF
TRBJ2-7 . TRBV14 . TGTGCCAGCAGCCGAGAACTTGGGTTTGACGAGCAGTACTTC CASSRELGFDEQYF
TRBJ1-4 few TRBV4-3 TRBD1 TGCGCCAGCAGCCAAGTGAGCTTAGGGACAGGGGGACGAAGGGATGAAAAACTGTTTTTT CASSQVSLGTGGRRDEKLFF
TRBJ2-1 . TRBV9 . TGTGCCAGCAGCGTAGCCCCCAGTTCTTACAATGAGCAGTTCTTC CASSVAPSSYNEQFF
TRBJ2-5 . TRBV11-2 TRBD2 TGTGCCAGCAGTCCTTCTCTAGCGGGGGTAGAGACCCAGTACTTC CASSPSLAGVETQYF
TRBJ2-3 . TRBV29-1 TRBD2 TGCAGCGGCGGGGCGGGAGAGACGACAGATACGCAGTATTTT CSGGAGETTDTQYF
TRBJ1-5 . TRBV30 TRBD1 TGTGCCTGGGGCCCGGGACAGGGCAATCAGCCCCAGCATTTT CAWGPGQGNQPQHF
TRBJ2-2 . TRBV7-8 . TGTGCCAGCAGCTTAGGACCTAGAGTCGGGGAGCTGTTTTTT CASSLGPRVGELFF
TRBJ1-2 . TRBV4-1 . TGCGCCAGCAGCCAAGTCACGACGCAAGGTTTAGGCTATGGCTACACCTTC CASSQVTTQGLGYGYTF
TRBJ2-1 many TRBV2 . TGTGCCAGCAGTAGCGGAGACTACAATGAGCAGTTCTTC CASSSGDYNEQFF
TRBJ1-2 . TRBV5-4 TRBD1 TGTGCCAGCAGCCTACAGGGACAGGGTTTTCCTTCCTATGGCTACACCTTC CASSLQGQGFPSYGYTF
TRBJ2-5 . TRBV7-9 TRBD1 TGTGCCAGCAGCTTAGGCGACAGGGGGCATCGAGAGACCCAGTACTTC CASSLGDRGHRETQYF
TRBJ1-1 . TRBV18 . TGTGCCAGCTCAACCACCGACCAGGTCGGAGCTTTCTTT CASSTTDQVGAFF
TRBJ1-5 . TRBV19 . TGTGCCAGTAGTATTCTCAGGGGCCTGGCCCAGCATTTT CASSILRGLAQHF
TRBJ1-4 . TRBV28 TRBD1 TGTGCCAGCAGTTCCGACAGGGGTAATGAAAAACTGTTTTTT CASSSDRGNEKLFF